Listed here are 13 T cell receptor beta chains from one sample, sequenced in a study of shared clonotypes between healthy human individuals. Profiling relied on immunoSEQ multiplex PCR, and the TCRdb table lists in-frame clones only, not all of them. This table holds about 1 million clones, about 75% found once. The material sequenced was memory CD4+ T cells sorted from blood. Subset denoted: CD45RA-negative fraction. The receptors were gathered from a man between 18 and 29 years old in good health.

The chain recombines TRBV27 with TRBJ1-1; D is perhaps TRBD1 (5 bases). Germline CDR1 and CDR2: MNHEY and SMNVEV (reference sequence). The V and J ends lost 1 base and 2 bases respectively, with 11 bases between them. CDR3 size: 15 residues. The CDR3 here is CASSLYPGVNTEAFF. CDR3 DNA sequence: TGTGCCAGCAGTTTATACCCGGGGGTAAACACTGAAGCTTTCTTT.

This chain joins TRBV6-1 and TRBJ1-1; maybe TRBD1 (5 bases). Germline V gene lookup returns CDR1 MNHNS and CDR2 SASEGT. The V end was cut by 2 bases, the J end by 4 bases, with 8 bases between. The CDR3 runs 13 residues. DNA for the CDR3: TGTGCCAGCAGTGAACAACAGGTCACTGAAGCTTTCTTT. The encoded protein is CASSEQQVTEAFF.

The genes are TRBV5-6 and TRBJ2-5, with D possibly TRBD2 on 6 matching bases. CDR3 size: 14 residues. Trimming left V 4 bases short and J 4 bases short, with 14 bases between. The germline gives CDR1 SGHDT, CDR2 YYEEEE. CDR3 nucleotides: TGTGCCAGCAGCGGCAGGAGGGTGAGAGAGACCCAGTACTTC. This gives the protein CASSGRRVRETQYF.

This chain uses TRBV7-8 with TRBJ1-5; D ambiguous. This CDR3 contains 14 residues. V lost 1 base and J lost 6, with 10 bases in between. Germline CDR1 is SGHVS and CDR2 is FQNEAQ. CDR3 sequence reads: CASSLEGAVQPQHF. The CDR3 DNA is TGTGCCAGCAGCTTAGAGGGAGCGGTTCAGCCCCAGCATTTT.

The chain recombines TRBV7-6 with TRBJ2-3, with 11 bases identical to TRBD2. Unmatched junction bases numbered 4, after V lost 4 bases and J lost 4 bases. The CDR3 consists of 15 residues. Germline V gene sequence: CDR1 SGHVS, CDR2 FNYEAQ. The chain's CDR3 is CASSSGLAGADTQYF. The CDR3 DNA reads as TGTGCCAGCAGCTCAGGACTAGCGGGTGCAGATACGCAGTATTTT. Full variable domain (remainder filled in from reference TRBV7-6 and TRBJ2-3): GAGVSQSPRYKVTKRGQDVALRCDPISGHVSLYWYRQALGQGPEFLTYFNYEAQQDKSGLPNDRFSAERPEGSISTLTIQRTEQRDSAMYRCASSSGLAGADTQYFGPGTRLTVL.

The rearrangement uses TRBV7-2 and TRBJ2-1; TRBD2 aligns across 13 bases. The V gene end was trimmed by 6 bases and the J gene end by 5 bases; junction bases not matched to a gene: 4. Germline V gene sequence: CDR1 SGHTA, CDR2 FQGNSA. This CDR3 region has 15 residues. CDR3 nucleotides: TGTGCCAGCAGACTAGCGGGAGGGCCACACAATGAGCAGTTCTTC. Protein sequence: CASRLAGGPHNEQFF.

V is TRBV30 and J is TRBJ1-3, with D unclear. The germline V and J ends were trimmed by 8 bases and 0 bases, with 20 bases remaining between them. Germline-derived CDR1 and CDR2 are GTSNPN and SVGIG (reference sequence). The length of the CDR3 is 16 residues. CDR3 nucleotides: TGTGCCACATGGCGTAAAGGAATTTTCTCTGGAAACACCATATATTTT. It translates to CATWRKGIFSGNTIYF. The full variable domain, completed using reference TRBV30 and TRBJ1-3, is SQTIHQWPATLVQPVGSPLSLECTVEGTSNPNLYWYRQAAGRGLQLLFYSVGIGQISSEVPQNLSASRPQDRQFILSSKKLLLSDSGFYLCATWRKGIFSGNTIYFGEGSWLTVV.

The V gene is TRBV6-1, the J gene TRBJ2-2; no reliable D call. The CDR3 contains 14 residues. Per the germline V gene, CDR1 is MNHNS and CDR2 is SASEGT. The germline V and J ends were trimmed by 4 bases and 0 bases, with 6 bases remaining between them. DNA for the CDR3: TGTGCCAGCAGTGGACGGCCGAACACCGGGGAGCTGTTTTTT. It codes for CASSGRPNTGELFF.

The CDR3 loop is CASSPTRTEAFF. Written as DNA, the CDR3 is TGTGCCAGCAGCCCGACCCGCACTGAAGCTTTCTTT. The chain joins TRBV14 to TRBJ1-1; D gene uncertain. The CDR3 loop spans 12 amino acids. Germline V lookup: CDR1 SGHDN, CDR2 FVKESK. V lost 4 bases, J lost 4 bases, and 7 bases lay in between.

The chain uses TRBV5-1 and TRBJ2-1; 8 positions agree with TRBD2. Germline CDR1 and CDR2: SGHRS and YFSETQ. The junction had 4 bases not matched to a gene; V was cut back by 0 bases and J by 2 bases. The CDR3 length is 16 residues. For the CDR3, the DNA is TGCGCCAGCAGCTTGGCCGTGCGGGGGGCCTACAATGAGCAGTTCTTC. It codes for CASSLAVRGAYNEQFF.

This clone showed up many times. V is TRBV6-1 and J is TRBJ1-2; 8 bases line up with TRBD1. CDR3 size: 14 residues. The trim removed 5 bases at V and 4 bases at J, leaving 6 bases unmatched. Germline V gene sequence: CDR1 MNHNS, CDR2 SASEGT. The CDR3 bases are TGTGCCAGCAGTCAGGGGGCGCGTGGCTATGGCTACACCTTC. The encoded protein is CASSQGARGYGYTF.

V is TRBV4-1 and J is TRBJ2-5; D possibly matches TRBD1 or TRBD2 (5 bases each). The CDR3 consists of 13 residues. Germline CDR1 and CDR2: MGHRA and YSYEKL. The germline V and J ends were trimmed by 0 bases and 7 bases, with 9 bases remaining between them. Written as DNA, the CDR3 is TGCGCCAGCAGCCAAGATGATGGGGGGACCCAGTACTTC. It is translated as CASSQDDGGTQYF.

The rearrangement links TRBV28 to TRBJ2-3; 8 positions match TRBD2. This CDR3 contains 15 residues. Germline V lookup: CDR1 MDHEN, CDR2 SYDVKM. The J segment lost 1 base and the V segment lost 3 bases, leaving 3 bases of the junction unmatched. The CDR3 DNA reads TGTGCCAGCAGTTTCGGGGGGGCCGGCACAGATACGCAGTATTTT. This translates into CASSFGGAGTDTQYF.